Shown below are 23 T cell receptor beta chains from a single sample sequenced in a study of cytomegalovirus exposure and HLA in healthy donors. The PCR was carried out with 60 Vbeta primers and 13 Jbeta primers. Produced via immunoSEQ multiplex PCR; TCRdb's table is partial and in-frame only. The sample yields about 90,000 clones, about 88% seen once. Material: PBMCs. The receptors derive from a man aged 18-30 years in good health and CMV-seronegative.

The chain couples TRBV27 to TRBJ1-5; 7 positions agree with TRBD1. This CDR3 has 14 residues. Germline V gene sequence: CDR1 MNHEY, CDR2 SMNVEV (reference sequence). V lost 6 bases and J lost 6; bases outside the gene matches: 8. Here the CDR3 reads CASSSRQGGQPQHF. The CDR3 DNA sequence: TGTGCCAGCAGCTCCCGACAGGGAGGTCAGCCCCAGCATTTT.

The chain combines TRBV6-1 with TRBJ2-1; D gene uncertain. Trimming stripped 4 bases from V and 5 bases from J, with 6 bases between. There are 12 residues in the CDR3. CDR1 and CDR2 (germline): MNHNS, SASEGT. CDR3 amino acids: CASSVYNNEQFF. As DNA, the CDR3 is TGTGCCAGCAGTGTCTATAACAATGAGCAGTTCTTC.

V usage is TRBV25-1 and J usage is TRBJ2-5, with D unresolved. Germline CDR1 is MGHDK and CDR2 is SYGVNS. V lost 6 bases and J lost 5, with 4 bases in between. The CDR3 totals 10 residues. The CDR3 here is CASREETQYF. As DNA, the CDR3 is TGTGCCAGCAGGGAGGAGACCCAGTACTTC.

The rearrangement uses TRBV5-4 and TRBJ1-2; D may be TRBD1 (5 bases). The germline gives CDR1 SGHNT, CDR2 YYREEE (reference sequence). CDR3 length equals 13 residues. V lost 4 bases and J 4 bases, leaving 11 bases between the germline ends. In nucleotides, the CDR3 is TGTGCCAGCAGCACTGACAGAACCTATGGCTACACCTTC. This translates into CASSTDRTYGYTF.

The J gene is TRBJ2-5, the V gene TRBV10-2; 10 nucleotides match TRBD2. Gene TRBJ2-7 matches the end of the DNA better, so the J call may be wrong. The germline CDR1 and CDR2 sequences are WSHSY and SAAADI. This CDR3 has 14 amino acids. The CDR3 nucleotides are TGCGCCAGCGCCACTAGCGGGATGTCCTACGAGCAGTACTTC. Amino acids: CASATSGMSYEQYF.

The rearrangement joins TRBV19 to TRBJ2-2, with D perhaps TRBD2 (5 bases). The CDR3 runs to 13 residues. Germline-derived CDR1 and CDR2 are LNHDA and SQIVND (reference sequence). The V end lost 6 bases, the J end lost 5 bases, and 10 bases lay between the germline ends. The DNA for the CDR3 is TGTGCCAGTAGAGGAAGAGGGACCGGGGAGCTGTTTTTT. This sequence encodes CASRGRGTGELFF.

This sequence joins TRBV5-8 and TRBJ1-2; 7 positions match TRBD1. With V trimmed by 4 bases and J by 4 bases, 10 bases remained unmatched. CDR3 size: 15 residues. Germline V lookup: CDR1 SGHTS, CDR2 YDEGEE. The CDR3 DNA follows: TGTGCCAGCAGCCAAAAGACAGGGCTCCGCTATGGCTACACCTTC. Protein: CASSQKTGLRYGYTF.

V usage is TRBV28 and J usage is TRBJ1-4; a possible D gene is TRBD1 (6 bases). The CDR3 sequence is 16 residues long. The V gene's germline CDR1 is MDHEN and CDR2 SYDVKM. V lost 3 bases, J lost 3 bases, and 14 bases lay in between. In nucleotides, the CDR3 is TGTGCCAGCAGTTTGCGGGGGGGCAGAGCTAATGAAAAACTGTTTTTT. Translating it yields CASSLRGGRANEKLFF.

This clone was seen only once. V is TRBV9 and J is TRBJ2-1; D possibly corresponds to TRBD2 (6 bases). Per the germline V gene, CDR1 is SGDLS and CDR2 is YYNGEE. The germline V and J ends were trimmed by 3 bases and 5 bases, with 12 bases remaining between them. The CDR3 length is 14 residues. The CDR3 sequence is CASSELATDNEQFF. The CDR3 DNA is TGTGCCAGCAGCGAACTAGCTACCGACAATGAGCAGTTCTTC.

The genes are TRBV9 and TRBJ1-2, with 8 bases lining up with TRBD1. Germline V gene data show CDR1 as SGDLS and CDR2 as YYNGEE. The V gene end was trimmed by 1 base and the J gene end by 1 base; junction bases not matched to a gene: 3. This CDR3 has 15 residues. The CDR3, as DNA: TGTGCCAGCAGCGTAAAGGGACAGGATAACTATGGCTACACCTTC. It specifies CASSVKGQDNYGYTF.

The genes are TRBV9 and TRBJ2-1; D is perhaps TRBD2 (5 bases). The CDR3 covers 15 residues. CDR1 SGDLS and CDR2 YYNGEE come from the germline V gene. V was shortened by 3 bases and J by 1 base, with 11 bases between the two germline ends. The CDR3 loop reads CASSARDYSYNEQFF. CDR3 DNA sequence: TGTGCCAGCAGCGCCCGTGACTATTCCTACAATGAGCAGTTCTTC.

The chain carries TRBV7-9 and TRBJ2-7; 8 bases are shared with TRBD2. With V trimmed by 2 bases and J by 5 bases, 8 bases remained unmatched. This CDR3 has 15 amino acids. The germline gives CDR1 SEHNR, CDR2 FQNEAQ (reference sequence). DNA for the CDR3: TGTGCCAGCAGCTTACTGTCTAGCGGGCGTGACGAGCAGTACTTC. Encoded protein: CASSLLSSGRDEQYF.

The V call is TRBV9, the J call TRBJ2-1; 11 bases match TRBD2. The germline CDR1 and CDR2 sequences are SGDLS and YYNGEE. V trimming: 4 bases; J trimming: 9 bases; junction bases outside the gene matches: 6. The CDR3 runs 14 residues. The CDR3 DNA reads as TGTGCCAGCAGCACACGAGGACTAGCGGGTGAGCAGTTCTTC. This gives the protein CASSTRGLAGEQFF.

V is TRBV10-2 and J is TRBJ1-1; D may be TRBD1 (6 bases). The length of the CDR3 is 12 residues. V lost 8 bases, J lost 1 base, and 8 bases lay in between. Germline CDR1 is WSHSY and CDR2 is SAAADI. The CDR3 loop is CASGQTNTEAFF. The CDR3 nucleotides are TGCGCCAGCGGACAGACGAACACTGAAGCTTTCTTT.

The rearrangement links TRBV7-2 to TRBJ2-7; no firm D call. The ends were cut back, 1 base at V and 2 bases at J, with 12 bases in the middle. Per the germline V gene, CDR1 is SGHTA and CDR2 is FQGNSA. This CDR3 contains 15 residues. CDR3 sequence (DNA): TGTGCCAGCAGCTTAGGGCTAGTATCAACCTACGAGCAGTACTTC. Translated: CASSLGLVSTYEQYF.

This clone appeared a single time. The chain joins TRBV5-4 to TRBJ2-7; TRBD1 aligns across 9 bases. V dropped 4 bases and J dropped 2; count of bases not matched to a gene: 7. Germline-derived CDR1 and CDR2 are SGHNT and YYREEE (reference sequence). The CDR3 length is 15 residues. The CDR3 loop is CASSLGQGRTYEQYF. CDR3 coding DNA: TGTGCCAGCAGCCTCGGACAGGGGAGGACCTACGAGCAGTACTTC.

The chain carries TRBV9 and TRBJ2-1; 9 bases line up with TRBD2. V was clipped by 3 bases and J by 7 bases; unmatched bases: 8. The CDR3 is 15 residues long. CDR1 and CDR2 from the germline V gene are SGDLS and YYNGEE. The CDR3 DNA reads as TGTGCCAGCAGCGATAGCGGGAGCCTCTTAAATGAGCAGTTCTTC. Residues: CASSDSGSLLNEQFF.

The chain recombines TRBV5-1 with TRBJ2-7; 7 bases align to TRBD1. This CDR3 is 17 amino acids long. Germline CDR1 and CDR2: SGHRS and YFSETQ. V shed 2 bases, J shed 5 bases, and the junction held 16 bases outside the gene matches. The CDR3 DNA follows: TGCGCCAGCAGCTTTTTGACAGGGCGGATGGTCGGTGACGAGCAGTACTTC. Its protein is CASSFLTGRMVGDEQYF.

The rearrangement links TRBV15 to TRBJ2-3, with TRBD1 matching over 10 bases. The CDR3 is 16 amino acids. Per the germline V gene, CDR1 is LNHNV and CDR2 is YYDKDF (reference sequence). V gave up 9 bases and J gave up 2 bases; unmatched junction bases: 11. CDR3 in DNA: TGTGCCACGGGTCGCGGGGACAGGGGCCTCACAGATACGCAGTATTTT. This sequence encodes CATGRGDRGLTDTQYF.

In its sample, this clone was seen once. One end of the junction does not line up with germline, which may come from a read error. This rearrangement joins TRBV4-3 to TRBJ1-2, with TRBD1 identical over 9 bases. Per germline, CDR1 LGHNA and CDR2 YSLEER. The CDR3 consists of 16 residues. CDR3 nucleotides: TGCGCCAGCGGCCAAACCCGGGACAGGGCTAACTATGGCTACACCTTC. Residues: CASGQTRDRANYGYTF.

The genes are TRBV28 and TRBJ2-3; 8 bases map to TRBD1. Germline loops: CDR1 MDHEN, CDR2 SYDVKM. The CDR3 contains 16 residues. Unmatched junction bases numbered 10, after V lost 5 bases and J lost 3 bases. This chain's CDR3 is CASSSSGTGQTDTQYF. In DNA form, the CDR3 reads TGTGCCAGCAGTAGTTCCGGGACAGGCCAGACAGATACGCAGTATTTT. The variable domain in full, with the rest retrieved from reference TRBV28 and TRBJ2-3, is DVKVTQSSRYLVKRTGEKVFLECVQDMDHENMFWYRQDPGLGLRLIYFSYDVKMKEKGDIPEGYSVSREKKERFSLILESASTNQTSMYLCASSSSGTGQTDTQYFGPGTRLTVL.

The chain links TRBV4-2 to TRBJ2-7; a weak D match, TRBD2 (5 bases). CDR1 and CDR2 from the germline V gene are LGHNA and YNFKEQ. V was pared by 1 base and J by 0 bases, with 13 bases between. The CDR3 loop spans 16 amino acids. CDR3 protein: CASSQAGRRSSYEQYF. In DNA form, the CDR3 reads TGTGCCAGCAGCCAAGCTGGGCGGAGGAGCTCCTACGAGCAGTACTTC.

This chain connects TRBV10-2 to TRBJ2-3; no clear D gene. CDR3 length: 14 residues. Germline assignment: CDR1 WSHSY and CDR2 SAAADI. Trimming cost V 0 bases and J 4 bases, with 8 bases left between them. The chain's CDR3 is CASSESSLADTQYF. The CDR3 DNA reads as TGCGCCAGCAGTGAGTCGAGTTTAGCAGATACGCAGTATTTT.